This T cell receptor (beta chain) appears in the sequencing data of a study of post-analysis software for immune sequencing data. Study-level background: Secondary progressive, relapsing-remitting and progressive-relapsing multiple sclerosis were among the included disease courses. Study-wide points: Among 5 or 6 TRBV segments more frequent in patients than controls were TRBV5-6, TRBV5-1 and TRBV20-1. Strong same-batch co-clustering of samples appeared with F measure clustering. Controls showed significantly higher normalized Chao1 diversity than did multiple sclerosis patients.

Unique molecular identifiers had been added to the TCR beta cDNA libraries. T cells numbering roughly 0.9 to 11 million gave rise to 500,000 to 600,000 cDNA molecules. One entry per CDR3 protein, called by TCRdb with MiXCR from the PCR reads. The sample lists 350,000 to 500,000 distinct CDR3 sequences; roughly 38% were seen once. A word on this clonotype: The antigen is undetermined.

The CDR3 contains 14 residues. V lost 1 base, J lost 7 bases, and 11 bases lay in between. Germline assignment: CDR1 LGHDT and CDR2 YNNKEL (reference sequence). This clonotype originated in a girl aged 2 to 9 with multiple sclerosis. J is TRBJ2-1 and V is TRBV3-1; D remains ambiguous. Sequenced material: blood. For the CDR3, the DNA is TGTGCCAGCAGCCAAGTCGGGCGAGAAAATGAGCAGTTCTTC. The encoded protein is CASSQVGRENEQFF.